The rows below give T cell receptor beta chains drawn from one sample of a study of blood T cell repertoires in COVID-19. Method: immunoSEQ multiplex PCR; TCRdb's copy keeps in-frame clones and lacks some. The table lists more than 200,000 clones, 86% of them singletons. The sample taken for sequencing was peripheral blood. The receptors derive from a woman aged 50 to 65 with COVID-19, enrolled during active disease. Both conserved end residues are part of each CDR3. D genes are given only for firm matches. For some rows the clone size is stated as once, few or many, or as a class when expanded; others skip it.

TGTGCCAGCAGACAGGGAAATGAAAAACTGTTTTTT	CASRQGNEKLFF	NA	NA	TRBV6-5	12	TRBJ1-4
TGTGCCAGCAGCTTGGTTGGGGGCGGGAGCACTGAAGCTTTCTTT	CASSLVGGGSTEAFF	once	NA	TRBV5-6	15	TRBJ1-1
TGTGCCAGCAGCTTCGCCACTCCCGGGACAGGGGTTGAAAAACTGTTTTTT	CASSFATPGTGVEKLFF	NA	TRBD1	TRBV7-8	17	TRBJ1-4
TGTGCCAGCAGCACCGTCCGGGGGGCTGGGGCCAACGTCCTGACTTTC	CASSTVRGAGANVLTF	few	TRBD2	TRBV7-8	16	TRBJ2-6
TGCGCCAGCAGCTTGGGGGACAGGGAATTCCCCTACGAGCAGTACTTC	CASSLGDREFPYEQYF	NA	TRBD1	TRBV5-1	16	TRBJ2-7
TGTGCCAGCAACCCCGACTCGTACGCCTACTACGAGCAGTACTTC	CASNPDSYAYYEQYF	NA	NA	TRBV6-5	15	TRBJ2-7
TGTGCCAGCAGCCCTCGTGGGGGGTACCCTTACGAGCAGTACTTC	CASSPRGGYPYEQYF	NA	NA	TRBV9	15	TRBJ2-7
TGCGCCAGCAGCTCCCTGGGGGGGTATGAGCAGTTCTTC	CASSSLGGYEQFF	NA	TRBD2	TRBV4-1	13	TRBJ2-1
TGTGCCACCAGTAGGGGGTGGAACACTGAAGCTTTCTTT	CATSRGWNTEAFF	NA	NA	TRBV24-1	13	TRBJ1-1
TGTGCCAGCAGCTCACGTTCGGGACAGGGCCTCACAGATACGCAGTATTTT	CASSSRSGQGLTDTQYF	few	TRBD1	TRBV11-3	17	TRBJ2-3
TGTGCCAGCAGCTTGGGGGGAGTGATTGCAGATACGCAGTATTTT	CASSLGGVIADTQYF	NA	NA	TRBV11-3	15	TRBJ2-3
TGTGCCAGCAGTTACTCTCCGGGACAGGGGATGGGGCAGCCCCAGCATTTT	CASSYSPGQGMGQPQHF	NA	TRBD1	TRBV6-2/TRBV6-3	17	TRBJ1-5
TGTGCCAGCAGCTTGGATGGTAGCTACTATGGCTACACCTTC	CASSLDGSYYGYTF	NA	NA	TRBV5-4	14	TRBJ1-2
TGCGCCAGCAGCCAAGATCTATCACCGGGAGGGGAGTACTCACCCCTCCACTTT	CASSQDLSPGGEYSPLHF	NA	NA	TRBV4-1	18	TRBJ1-6
TGTGCCAGCAGCTTGGACTCCGGGACAGGGGGCGGAAGTCAGTTCTTC	CASSLDSGTGGGSQFF	NA	TRBD1	TRBV5-8	16	TRBJ2-1
TGTGCCACCAGTGACGCGGGGGGGCCCATCCAAGAGACCCAGTACTTC	CATSDAGGPIQETQYF	NA	TRBD2	TRBV24-1	16	TRBJ2-5
TGTGCCAGTAGTCCGGGACAGGTCGGGCATGAAAAACTGTTTTTT	CASSPGQVGHEKLFF	NA	TRBD1	TRBV19	15	TRBJ1-4
TGTGCCAGCAGTCACAGAAACAGGGTCGCGAACACCGGGGAGCTGTTTTTT	CASSHRNRVANTGELFF	few	NA	TRBV6-6	17	TRBJ2-2
TGTGCCAGCACTTTCTCCGGGACAACTAACTATGGCTACACCTTC	CASTFSGTTNYGYTF	NA	NA	TRBV2	15	TRBJ1-2
TGTGCCAGCAGCTTAGGGGGGGTGGGCACAGATACGCAGTATTTT	CASSLGGVGTDTQYF	NA	NA	TRBV7-6	15	TRBJ2-3
TGTGCCAGTTCCGATACGCCCAGACAGCCCCAGCATTTT	CASSDTPRQPQHF	NA	NA	TRBV19	13	TRBJ1-5
TGTGCCAGCAGCTCCTTCCGCGAGGGGGCAGATACGCAGTATTTT	CASSSFREGADTQYF	NA	NA	TRBV11-2	15	TRBJ2-3
TGTGCCAGCAGCGTAGGACTTGGCGGGGAGCTGTTTTTT	CASSVGLGGELFF	NA	NA	TRBV7-3	13	TRBJ2-2
TGTGCCAGCAGCTTGGAGGGGAGGGACCTGAACACCGGGGAGCTGTTTTTT	CASSLEGRDLNTGELFF	NA	TRBD2	TRBV5-6	17	TRBJ2-2
TGTGCCAGCAGTTACTTCGGACGGGGTGAGGATGGCTACACCTTC	CASSYFGRGEDGYTF	NA	NA	TRBV6-2/TRBV6-3	15	TRBJ1-2
TGCGCCAGCAGCTTGACCGGGAGAGACTCCTACGAGCAGTACTTC	CASSLTGRDSYEQYF	NA	NA	TRBV5-1	15	TRBJ2-7
TGTGCCAGCAGCGCTCATGGACAGGGGAAATCGACAGATACGCAGTATTTT	CASSAHGQGKSTDTQYF	NA	TRBD1	TRBV9	17	TRBJ2-3
TGTGCCAGCAGTGAAATTAGCTTAGCCACAGATACGCAGTATTTT	CASSEISLATDTQYF	NA	NA	TRBV2	15	TRBJ2-3
TGTGCCAGCAGCTTATCAGGGAATAAAAATGGCTACACCTTC	CASSLSGNKNGYTF	NA	NA	TRBV13	14	TRBJ1-2
TGTGCCTGGAGCTTCTTGGGGGCACAGCCCCTCCACTTT	CAWSFLGAQPLHF	NA	NA	TRBV30	13	TRBJ1-6
TGTGCCAGTAGTGCTACAGGGAACGGTTTTAGCAATCAGCCCCAGCATTTT	CASSATGNGFSNQPQHF	NA	NA	TRBV19	17	TRBJ1-5
TGTGCCTGGGACAGGGGAGGAAACACCATATATTTT	CAWDRGGNTIYF	NA	TRBD1	TRBV30	12	TRBJ1-3
TGTGCCAGCAGCTTAGAGGGAGGGGGGTTCGTCGCAACTAATGAAAAACTGTTTTTT	CASSLEGGGFVATNEKLFF	NA	NA	TRBV7-9	19	TRBJ1-4
TGTGCCAGCAGCTTGGGACAGGGCGTTAGCAATCAGCCCCAGCATTTT	CASSLGQGVSNQPQHF	NA	TRBD1	TRBV7-2	16	TRBJ1-5
TGTGCCACTACGGAGGGCTCGAACACTGAAGCTTTCTTT	CATTEGSNTEAFF	NA	NA	TRBV19	13	TRBJ1-1
TGTGCTAGTAGTTCGACAGGGGCAGAGACCCAGTACTTC	CASSSTGAETQYF	NA	TRBD1	TRBV12-5	13	TRBJ2-5
TGCGCCAGCTGCCCGACAGGGGGAGGCACTGAAGCTTTCTTT	CASCPTGGGTEAFF	few	TRBD1	TRBV5-1	14	TRBJ1-1
TGTGCCAGCAGTCTAGCGGGGGGGCTCGGTGAGCAGTTCTTC	CASSLAGGLGEQFF	NA	TRBD2	TRBV6-5	14	TRBJ2-1
TGCGCCAGCAGCTTCGACAGGGGAAGCACAGATACGCAGTATTTT	CASSFDRGSTDTQYF	NA	TRBD1	TRBV5-1	15	TRBJ2-3
TGTGCCAGCAGCCCCAGGCGGGGGGGCAGCAATGAGCAGTTCTTC	CASSPRRGGSNEQFF	NA	TRBD2	TRBV28	15	TRBJ2-1
NA	CASSFGPGSREQYF	NA	NA	TRBV5-6	14	TRBJ2-7
TGTGCCATCAGTGACTATTTCGGGACAGGGACTGAAGCTTTCTTT	CAISDYFGTGTEAFF	NA	TRBD1	TRBV10-3	15	TRBJ1-1
TGTGCCAGCAGCTTGAGCCCCCCAAACGGGCAGTTCTTC	CASSLSPPNGQFF	NA	NA	TRBV5-5	13	TRBJ2-1
TGTGCCAGCAGCCGATTAGGACTCAACACCGGGGAGCTGTTTTTT	CASSRLGLNTGELFF	few	NA	TRBV7-7	15	TRBJ2-2
TGTGCCAGCAGCCTCCGGGGGGGTGAGCAGTTCTTC	CASSLRGGEQFF	NA	TRBD2	TRBV13	12	TRBJ2-1
TGTGCCAGTAATACACTAACCGGGACAGGGGGAACTACCTATGGCTACACCTTC	CASNTLTGTGGTTYGYTF	NA	TRBD1	TRBV19	18	TRBJ1-2
TGTGCCAGCAGCTTGGAAGGGGGCGGGGTTAGCACAGATACGCAGTATTTT	CASSLEGGGVSTDTQYF	NA	NA	TRBV5-4	17	TRBJ2-3
TGTGCCAGCAGCCAGGTACGGGACAGGCCACAAGAGACCCAGTACTTC	CASSQVRDRPQETQYF	NA	TRBD1	TRBV3-1/TRBV3-2	16	TRBJ2-5
TGTGCCACCAGCAGGAGGACAGGGGGAAACACAGATACGCAGTATTTT	CATSRRTGGNTDTQYF	NA	TRBD1	TRBV15	16	TRBJ2-3
TGCGCCAGCAGCGGGGCATCGAACACTGAAGCTTTCTTT	CASSGASNTEAFF	NA	NA	TRBV5-1	13	TRBJ1-1
TGTGCCAGCTCACCAAGAACAGTAGGGACAGTATCTCTTAATGAAAAACTGTTTTTT	CASSPRTVGTVSLNEKLFF	NA	TRBD1	TRBV18	19	TRBJ1-4
TGTGCCAGCAGTTTAGACAGGGGAGTTCAAGGGGGCTACAATGAGCAGTTCTTC	CASSLDRGVQGGYNEQFF	NA	TRBD1	TRBV27	18	TRBJ2-1
TGCGCCAGCAGCCAAGCTCGGGGGGGTTCCTACGAGCAGTACTTC	CASSQARGGSYEQYF	NA	TRBD2	TRBV4-1	15	TRBJ2-7
TGTGCCAGCAGGCCCCGGGGGGCCAATGAGCAGTTCTTC	CASRPRGANEQFF	NA	NA	TRBV7-8	13	TRBJ2-1
TGTGCCGGCGGTCAGTCGTCTGGAAACACCATATATTTT	CAGGQSSGNTIYF	NA	NA	TRBV10-3	13	TRBJ1-3
TGCGCCAGCAGCTTTCGAAGCTCAGCGCAGGGCCATGGCTACACCTTC	CASSFRSSAQGHGYTF	few	NA	TRBV5-1	16	TRBJ1-2
TGTGCCAGCAGTTTATCAGCGGGGCGACGGTTCTTC	CASSLSAGRRFF	NA	TRBD2	TRBV12-3/TRBV12-4	12	TRBJ2-1
TGTGCCAGCAGCTCCCATACAGGGACCAACTATGGCTACACCTTC	CASSSHTGTNYGYTF	NA	NA	TRBV7-8	15	TRBJ1-2
TGTGCCAGTACAAGAGGGGACAGGGGGATAAAGGGCTACACCTTC	CASTRGDRGIKGYTF	NA	TRBD1	TRBV28	15	TRBJ1-2